Below, one T cell receptor (beta chain) is given with its context. The CDR3 is made up of 15 amino acids. Germline values: CDR1 MDHEN, CDR2 SYDVKM. V shed 7 bases and J 7 bases; nucleotides not matched to a gene: 11. This sample stems from a study of blood T cell repertoires in COVID-19. The overall study: Samples representing acute and convalescent COVID-19 were sourced from the United States, Italy and Spain. The cDNA or gDNA used as material had been derived from T cells, B-cell-depleted T cells, or PBMCs.

As handled by the study authors: Amplified reference gene primers provided the basis for estimating nucleated cell counts. The data were produced by immunoSEQ multiplex PCR, yet TCRdb's version contains in-frame clones alone and is incomplete. V and J calls and clone size follow that table, whereas D and trimming were derived from the DNA. The top ten clones hold approximately 1.4% of a sample with some 240,000 clones, roughly 84% of them seen once. The clonotype comes from a woman in her 40s who had recovered from COVID-19. The rearrangement links TRBV28 to TRBJ1-4, with 8 bases that match TRBD1. Sequences were obtained from peripheral blood. The CDR3 reads CASTITGGRGEKLFF. As DNA, the CDR3 is TGTGCCAGCACCATCACAGGGGGGCGAGGTGAAAAACTGTTTTTT.